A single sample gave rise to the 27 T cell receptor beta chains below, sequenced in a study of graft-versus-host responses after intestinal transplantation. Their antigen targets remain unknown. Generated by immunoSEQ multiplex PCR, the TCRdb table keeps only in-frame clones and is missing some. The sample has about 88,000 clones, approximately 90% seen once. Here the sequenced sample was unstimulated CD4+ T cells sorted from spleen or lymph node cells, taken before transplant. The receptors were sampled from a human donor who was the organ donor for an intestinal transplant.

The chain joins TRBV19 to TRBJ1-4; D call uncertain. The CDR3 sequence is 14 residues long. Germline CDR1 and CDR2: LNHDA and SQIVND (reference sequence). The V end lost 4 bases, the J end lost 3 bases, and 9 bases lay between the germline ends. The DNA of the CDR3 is TGTGCCAGTAGTAACGGGGTCTCTAATGAAAAACTGTTTTTT. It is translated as CASSNGVSNEKLFF.

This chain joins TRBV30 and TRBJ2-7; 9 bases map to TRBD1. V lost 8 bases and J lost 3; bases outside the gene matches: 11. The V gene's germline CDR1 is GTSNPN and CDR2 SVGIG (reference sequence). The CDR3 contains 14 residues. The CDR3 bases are TGTGCCGTCGACAGGGGGGGTGGTGTCTACGAGCAGTACTTC. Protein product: CAVDRGGGVYEQYF.

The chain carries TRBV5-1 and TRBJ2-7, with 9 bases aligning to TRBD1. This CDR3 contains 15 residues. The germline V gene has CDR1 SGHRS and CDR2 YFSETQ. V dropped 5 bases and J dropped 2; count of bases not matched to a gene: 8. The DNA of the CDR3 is TGCGCCAGCAGTTCTCGACAGGGGGGACCCTACGAGCAGTACTTC. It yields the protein CASSSRQGGPYEQYF.

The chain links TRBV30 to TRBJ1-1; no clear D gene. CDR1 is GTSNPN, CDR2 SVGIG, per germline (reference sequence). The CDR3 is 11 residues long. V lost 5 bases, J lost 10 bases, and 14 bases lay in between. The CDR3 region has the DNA TGTGCCTGGGGAAAATGGGCAGGAGCTTTCTTT. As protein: CAWGKWAGAFF.

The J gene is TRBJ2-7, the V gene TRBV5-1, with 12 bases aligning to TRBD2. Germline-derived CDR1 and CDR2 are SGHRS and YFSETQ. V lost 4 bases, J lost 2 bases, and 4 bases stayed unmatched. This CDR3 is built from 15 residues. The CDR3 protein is CASSHLAGGPYEQYF. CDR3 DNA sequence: TGCGCCAGCAGCCATCTAGCGGGAGGGCCCTACGAGCAGTACTTC. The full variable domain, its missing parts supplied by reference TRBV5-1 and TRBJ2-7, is KAGVTQTPRYLIKTRGQQVTLSCSPISGHRSVSWYQQTPGQGLQFLFEYFSETQRNKGNFPGRFSGRQFSNSRSEMNVSTLELGDSALYLCASSHLAGGPYEQYFGPGTRLTVT.

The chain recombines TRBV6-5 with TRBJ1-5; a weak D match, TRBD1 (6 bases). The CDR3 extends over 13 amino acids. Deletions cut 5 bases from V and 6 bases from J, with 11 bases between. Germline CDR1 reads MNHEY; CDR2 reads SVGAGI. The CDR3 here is CASSTEQGQPQHF. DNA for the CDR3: TGTGCCAGCAGTACGGAACAGGGTCAGCCCCAGCATTTT.

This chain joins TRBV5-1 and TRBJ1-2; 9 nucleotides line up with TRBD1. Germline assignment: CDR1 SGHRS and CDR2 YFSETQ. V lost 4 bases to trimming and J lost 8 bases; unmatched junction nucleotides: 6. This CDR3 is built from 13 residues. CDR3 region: CASSEGTGSGYTF. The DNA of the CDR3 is TGCGCCAGCAGCGAGGGGACAGGGAGCGGCTACACCTTC.

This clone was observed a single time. CDR3 nucleotides: TGTGCCAGCAGCGTAGCCCCCAACAGGCAAGAGACCCAGTACTTC. It is translated as CASSVAPNRQETQYF. The V gene is TRBV9, the J gene TRBJ2-5, with a tentative D call TRBD1 (5 bases). With 0 bases removed from V and 2 bases from J, the gap between germline ends came to 11 bases. Germline V gene sequence: CDR1 SGDLS, CDR2 YYNGEE. CDR3 size: 15 residues.

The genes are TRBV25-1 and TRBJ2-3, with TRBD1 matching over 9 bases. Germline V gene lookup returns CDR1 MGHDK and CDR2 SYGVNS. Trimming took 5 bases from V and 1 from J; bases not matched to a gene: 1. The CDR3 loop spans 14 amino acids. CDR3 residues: CASSRTGGTDTQYF. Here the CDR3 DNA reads TGTGCCAGCAGTCGGACAGGGGGCACAGATACGCAGTATTTT.

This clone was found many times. In DNA, the CDR3 is TGCGCCAGCAGCTTGGGGGGCGCAATGGGCTTGGAAAAACTGTTTTTT. As protein: CASSLGGAMGLEKLFF. V usage is TRBV5-1 and J usage is TRBJ1-4; the D gene is possibly TRBD1 (5 bases). The CDR3 sequence is 16 residues long. Trimming removed 0 bases from V and 8 bases from J, with 17 bases in between. Per the germline V gene, CDR1 is SGHRS and CDR2 is YFSETQ.

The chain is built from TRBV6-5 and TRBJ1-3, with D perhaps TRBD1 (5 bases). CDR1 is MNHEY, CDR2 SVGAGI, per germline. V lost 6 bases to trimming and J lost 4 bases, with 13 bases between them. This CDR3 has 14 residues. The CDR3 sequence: CASRRTNRGNTIYF. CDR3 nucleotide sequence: TGTGCCAGCAGACGAACTAACAGGGGAAACACCATATATTTT.

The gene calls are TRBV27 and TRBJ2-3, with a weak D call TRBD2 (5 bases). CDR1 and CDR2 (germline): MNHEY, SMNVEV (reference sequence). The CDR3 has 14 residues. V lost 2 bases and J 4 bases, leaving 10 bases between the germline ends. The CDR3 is CASSLSGEADTQYF. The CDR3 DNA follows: TGTGCCAGCAGTTTAAGCGGAGAGGCAGATACGCAGTATTTT.

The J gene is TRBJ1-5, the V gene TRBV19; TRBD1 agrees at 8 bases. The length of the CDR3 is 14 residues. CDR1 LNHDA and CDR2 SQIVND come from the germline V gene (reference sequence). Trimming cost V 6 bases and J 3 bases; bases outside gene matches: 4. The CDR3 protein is CASSPQGVNQPQHF. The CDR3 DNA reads TGTGCCAGTAGCCCACAGGGGGTCAATCAGCCCCAGCATTTT.

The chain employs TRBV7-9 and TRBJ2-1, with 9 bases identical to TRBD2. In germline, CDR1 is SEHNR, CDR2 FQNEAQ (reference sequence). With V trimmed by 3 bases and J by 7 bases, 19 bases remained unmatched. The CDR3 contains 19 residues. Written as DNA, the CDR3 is TGTGCCAGCAGCTTGGGACTAGCTTCAAGGCTGAAGCTACGTAATGAGCAGTTCTTC. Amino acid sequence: CASSLGLASRLKLRNEQFF.

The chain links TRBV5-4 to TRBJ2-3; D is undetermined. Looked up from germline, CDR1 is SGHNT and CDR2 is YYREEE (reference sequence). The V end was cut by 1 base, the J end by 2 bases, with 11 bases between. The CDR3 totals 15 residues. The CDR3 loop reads CASSLSSSYTDTQYF. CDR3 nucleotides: TGTGCCAGCAGCTTGTCCTCTAGTTACACAGATACGCAGTATTTT.

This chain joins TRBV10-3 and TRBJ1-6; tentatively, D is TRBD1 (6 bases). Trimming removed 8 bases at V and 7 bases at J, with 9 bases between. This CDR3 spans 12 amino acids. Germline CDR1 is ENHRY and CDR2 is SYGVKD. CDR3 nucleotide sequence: TGTGCCATCGCCCAGGGGAATTCACCCCTCCACTTT. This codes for CAIAQGNSPLHF.

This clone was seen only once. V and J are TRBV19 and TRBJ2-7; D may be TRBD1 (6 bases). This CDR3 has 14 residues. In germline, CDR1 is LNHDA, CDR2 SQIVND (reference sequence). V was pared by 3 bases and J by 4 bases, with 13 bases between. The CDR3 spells CASSIGTTVYEQYF. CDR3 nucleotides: TGTGCCAGTAGTATTGGGACAACGGTGTACGAGCAGTACTTC. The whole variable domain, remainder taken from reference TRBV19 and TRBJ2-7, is DGGITQSPKYLFRKEGQNVTLSCEQNLNHDAMYWYRQDPGQGLRLIYYSQIVNDFQKGDIAEGYSVSREKKESFPLTVTSAQKNPTAFYLCASSIGTTVYEQYFGPGTRLTVT.

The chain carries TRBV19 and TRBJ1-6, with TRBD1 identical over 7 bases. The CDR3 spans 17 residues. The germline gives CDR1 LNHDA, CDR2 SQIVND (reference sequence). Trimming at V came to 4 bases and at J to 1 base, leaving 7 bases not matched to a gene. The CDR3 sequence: CASSTGTATSYNSPLHF. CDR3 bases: TGTGCCAGTAGTACCGGGACAGCAACATCCTATAATTCACCCCTCCACTTT.

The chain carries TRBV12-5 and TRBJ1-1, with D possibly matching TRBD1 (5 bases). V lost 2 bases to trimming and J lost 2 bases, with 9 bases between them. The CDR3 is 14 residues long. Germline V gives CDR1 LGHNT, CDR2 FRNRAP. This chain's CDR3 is CASGLFGGNTEAFF. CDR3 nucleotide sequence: TGTGCTAGTGGTTTGTTCGGGGGAAACACTGAAGCTTTCTTT.

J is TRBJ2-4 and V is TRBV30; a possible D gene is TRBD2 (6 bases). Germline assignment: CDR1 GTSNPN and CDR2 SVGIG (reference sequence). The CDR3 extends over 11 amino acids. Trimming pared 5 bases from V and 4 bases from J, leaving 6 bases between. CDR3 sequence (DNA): TGTGCCTGGGGAGGGAAAAACATTCAGTACTTC. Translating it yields CAWGGKNIQYF.

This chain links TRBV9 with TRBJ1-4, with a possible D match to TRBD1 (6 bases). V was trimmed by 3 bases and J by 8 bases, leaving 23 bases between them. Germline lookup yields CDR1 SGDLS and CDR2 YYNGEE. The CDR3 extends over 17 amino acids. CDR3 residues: CASSDASGQTFGEKLFF. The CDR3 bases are TGTGCCAGCAGCGACGCCTCGGGACAAACCTTTGGGGAAAAACTGTTTTTT.

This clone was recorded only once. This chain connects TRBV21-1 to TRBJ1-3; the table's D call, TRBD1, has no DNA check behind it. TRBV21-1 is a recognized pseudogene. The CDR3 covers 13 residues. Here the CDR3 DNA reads TGTGCCGGGACAGGGCATCGAAGAAACACCATATATTTT. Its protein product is CAGTGHRRNTIYF.

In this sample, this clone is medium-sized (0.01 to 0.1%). CDR3 DNA sequence: TGTGCCAGCAGTGAAGCCGCCGGGACAGGGGGCAATGAGCAGTTCTTC. This translates into CASSEAAGTGGNEQFF. This chain joins TRBV6-1 and TRBJ2-1; 11 bases map to TRBD1. Germline V gene sequence: CDR1 MNHNS, CDR2 SASEGT. The length of the CDR3 is 16 residues. V dropped 0 bases and J dropped 6; count of bases not matched to a gene: 4.

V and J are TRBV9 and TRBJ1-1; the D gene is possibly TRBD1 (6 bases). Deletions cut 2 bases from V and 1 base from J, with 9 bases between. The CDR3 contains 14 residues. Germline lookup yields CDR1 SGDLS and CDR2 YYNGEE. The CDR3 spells CASSVTGRNTEAFF. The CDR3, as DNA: TGTGCCAGCAGCGTCACAGGGAGGAACACTGAAGCTTTCTTT.

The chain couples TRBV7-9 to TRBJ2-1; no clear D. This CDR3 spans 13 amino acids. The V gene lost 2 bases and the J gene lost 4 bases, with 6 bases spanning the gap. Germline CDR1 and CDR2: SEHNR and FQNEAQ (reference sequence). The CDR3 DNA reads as TGTGCCAGCAGCTTAATAGAGTACAATGAGCAGTTCTTC. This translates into CASSLIEYNEQFF.

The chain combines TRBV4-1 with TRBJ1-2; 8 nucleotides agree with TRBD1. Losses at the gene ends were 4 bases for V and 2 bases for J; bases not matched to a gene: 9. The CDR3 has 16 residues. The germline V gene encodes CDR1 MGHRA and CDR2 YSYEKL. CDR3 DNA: TGCGCCAGCAGCCGAAGACAGGGGAACTTCAACTATGGCTACACCTTC. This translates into CASSRRQGNFNYGYTF.

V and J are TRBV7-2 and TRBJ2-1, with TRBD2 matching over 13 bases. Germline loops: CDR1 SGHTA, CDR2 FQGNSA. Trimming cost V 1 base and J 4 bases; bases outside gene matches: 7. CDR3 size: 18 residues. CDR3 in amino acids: CASSLEEPGLAGYNEQFF. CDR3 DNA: TGTGCCAGCAGCTTAGAAGAACCGGGACTAGCGGGGTACAATGAGCAGTTCTTC.